This T cell receptor (beta chain) was identified in a study of blood T cells in healthy people across ages. Each donor had roughly 10 milliliters of peripheral blood drawn. Study observations and caveats: It was the long-lived donors that had more naive CD4+ cells and higher diversity than aged donors. A roughly linear fall in TCR beta diversity per million T cells was seen with increasing age.

The CDR3 covers 15 residues. From germline, CDR1 is DFQATT and CDR2 SNEGSKA (reference sequence). The J segment lost 7 bases and the V segment lost 0 bases, leaving 11 bases of the junction unmatched. Sample-barcoded 5' priming and a J-beta primer mix drove a second PCR of roughly 7 to 11 cycles. TCRdb ran MiXCR on the 5' RACE reads and lists one entry per CDR3 protein. The table records hundreds of thousands of distinct CDR3 sequences, less than 25% of them present only once. This clonotype has only a few counts. What it binds is not known. This same sample was also taken into another study, of T cells of mothers and their children. That paper adds: A few healthy Caucasian mothers served as donors, and their six children did as well.

This chain joins TRBV20-1 and TRBJ1-2; the match to TRBD1 covers 7 bases. Sample: blood. The TCR sequence derives from a boy aged 5-17 years in good health. The CDR3: CSARDKDRLGIGYTF. CDR3 nucleotides: TGCAGTGCTAGAGATAAGGACAGGTTGGGTATTGGCTACACCTTC.